Sequencing of this TCR beta chain was carried out in a study of cytomegalovirus exposure and HLA in healthy donors (dated by TCRdb to about 2017). Background on the whole study: An earlier analysis of several hundred of the donors reported about 300 Gb of sequence data and 95 million to 140 million unique TCR beta sequences obtained from approximately 180 million T cells. Approximately 310 gigabases of sequencing data and 80 million or so unique TCR sequences were included in an early release covering several hundred HLA-typed donors. Among the roughly 380 genotyped donors, about 85% belonged to the genetic ancestry cluster associated with self-reported Caucasian donors. The study was designed to test whether signatures of past pathogen exposure could be identified by cataloging public T cell receptors. The study profiled the T cell repertoires of about 640 subjects by immunosequencing and related them to cytomegalovirus serostatus. Along with the approximately 700-subject first cohort, a separate validation cohort of 120 different subjects was used. To predict cytomegalovirus infection status, the study combined high-throughput TCR immunosequencing, statistical association of individual TCRs with disease status, and machine learning. A later analysis re-analyzed previously published TCR beta repertoires from approximately 700 donors and added high-resolution HLA genotyping to study TCR occurrence patterns. Rather than drawing on any new phenotypic data, the later analysis identified candidate immune exposures from TCR beta sequences and the way those sequences occurred across donors. In an earlier analysis of roughly 580 of the donors, high-throughput TCR beta sequencing was used to judge whether each TCR beta V gene segment behaved as functional or pseudogenic. Donor age, sex, ethnicity and CMV serostatus were compiled alongside the repertoire data. Genome-wide SNP genotypes for about 65% of the 666 donors were used in a later genetic analysis, which treated that subset as a discovery cohort. All discovery cohort repertoires had been generated on a single sequencing platform. HLA typing included class I and class II loci at four-digit resolution. Typing coverage differed by locus: A, B, C, DRB1 and DQB1 were typed in roughly 629-640 donors, DQA1 in roughly 510, DPA1 in approximately 600, and DPB1 in approximately 450. Roughly 5 DR-DQ haplotypes were handled as single units for association and clustering, since linkage in the cohort was strong. Across some 400 genotyped donors of the cohort, an average of approximately 240,000 unique TCR beta nucleotide sequences per donor were sequenced, and roughly 20% of those sequences were non-productive.

Note on this clone: Its recognized antigen is unknown.

General conclusions and limits of the study: In a later analysis, TCR association rates were found to vary across HLA loci, with the most associated TCRs seen for DRB1 alleles and the fewest for HLA-C alleles. Roughly 17 rarely observed V segments, including chromosome 9 orphons, were excluded from the earlier analysis of 550 to 700 of the donors because counts were too low. Most TCR sequences were observed very rarely across donors, whereas some public TCRs were present in many individuals. The authors suggested that the approach could potentially be generalized to other disease states and immunological phenotypes. In both the original and validation cohorts, the classifier was reported to diagnose cytomegalovirus status with high specificity and sensitivity. Because HLA typing was unavailable for some donors at each locus, only the typed subset was used in association tests. A cluster of highly shared sequence variants was judged likely to be a technical artifact of the sequencing pipeline. Immune exposure information for the cohort was limited to CMV serostatus. The study listed approximately 160 TCR beta chains as associated with cytomegalovirus. Correlated functional status among segregating V segments might reflect linkage disequilibrium, but an unknown experimental factor could not be ruled out. Some IMGT-functional V segments, including TRBV6-2 and TRBV6-3, could not be distinguished by the 87-base-pair reads and were therefore excluded. In a later analysis, HLA-associated TCR beta chains showed more clonal expansion and lower generation probabilities than non-associated chains that were equally common. Most CMV-associated TCR beta chains appeared to be HLA-restricted in a later analysis, and the HLA associations seemed to be driven largely by CMV exposure. An earlier analysis of approximately 600 of the donors showed that most TCR beta V segments appeared in productive rearrangements either about 87% or about 30% of the time, which broadly matched IMGT annotations. In vitro tests confirmed that a few of the cytomegalovirus-associated TCR beta chains recognize cytomegalovirus antigens. Several of the top co-occurrence clusters appeared to be linked to parvovirus B19, influenza, CMV and Epstein-Barr virus, according to a later analysis. When HLA alleles, especially DR and DQ, strongly co-occurred, attributing TCR associations to individual alleles was difficult. Presence/absence analyses assumed roughly uniform sequencing depth across donors, an assumption that may not hold. According to a later genetic analysis, donors in an Asian-associated ancestry cluster had fewer N-insertions in productive TCRs than the approximately 700-donor mean. The cohort was sequenced for TCR beta chains only, and without alpha or paired-chain data the features that could be detected were limited. V-gene and J-gene trimming of TCR beta chains was associated with a missense DCLRE1C variant in a later genetic analysis, and the association was replicated in an independent cohort. At a false discovery rate of 0.05, a later analysis linked 15,000 to 20,000 TCR beta sequences to specific HLA alleles. A further reported finding was that TCR beta sequences accurately predicted the HLA-A and HLA-B alleles for most subjects in the first cohort.

Its CDR3 holds 12 amino acids, cysteine through phenylalanine. Kept here is only the CDR3 DNA, which spans 36 bases and is read in frame from base 1. Looking up the germline V gene yields CDR1 SGHRS and CDR2 YFSETQ. V loses 4 bases, J loses 7 bases, and the germline ends lie 11 bases apart. The cohort comprised several hundred healthy bone marrow donors. At the time of sampling, all cohort members were nominally healthy, though unrecorded immune exposures were likely present. The donor tested CMV seropositive, placing the donor among the 289 seropositive members of the cohort. Each donor provided a peripheral blood sample, and peripheral blood mononuclear cells were used for TCR beta sequencing. Genomic DNA extraction from the blood cell samples was performed with the Qiagen DNeasy Blood Extraction Kit. The receptor library was made with the immunoSEQ multiplex PCR assay. For the multiplex PCR, a mixture combining 60 forward primers for TCR Vbeta segments and 13 reverse primers for TCR Jbeta segments was used. A multiplex PCR assay on genomic DNA amplified the CDR3 region of rearranged TCR beta genes. The Illumina HiSeq System was used to sequence the amplified TCR beta libraries as 87-base-pair reads. Per the authors' processing: Across the 600 to 700 repertoires, a later analysis counted tens of millions of unique TCR beta chains, roughly 11 million of which were shared by at least two donors. Raw reads were error-corrected and collapsed into unique sequences by a nearest-neighbor algorithm in which closely related sequences were merged to remove PCR and sequencing errors. Alignment of CDR3 sequences to IMGT reference sequences was used to assign V, D and J gene segments. Each retained sequence needed at least a six-nucleotide match to both a V gene segment and a J gene segment. Rearrangements were classified as productive when the CDR3 lacked stop codons and remained in frame with V and J, and all other rearrangements were classified as non-productive. Following IMGT convention, CDR3 was defined as the stretch from the second conserved V-encoded cysteine up to the conserved J-encoded phenylalanine. The earlier analysis of more than 450 of the donors excluded sequences that lacked an unambiguous match to a single V gene segment. An earlier analysis of under 750 of the donors called V segments functional above 56.7% productive rearrangements and segregating when the between-donor standard deviation exceeded 5%. A statistical classification framework was developed to diagnose cytomegalovirus status using the catalog of TCR beta chain sequences. A later analysis assigned V and J genes by comparing TCR nucleotide sequences with IMGT/GENE-DB human TR gene sequences. Using the TCRdist pipeline, a later analysis assigned CDR3 sequences along with most-parsimonious VDJ recombination scenarios. In a later analysis, each TCR beta chain was defined by its CDR3 amino acid sequence together with its V-gene family, and reads without a unique V-gene family were excluded. A later analysis removed 450 to 600 highly shared, low-generation-probability nucleotide sequences to deal with suspected cross-contamination and a sequencing artifact. In a later analysis, a clonal expansion index was calculated for each public chain from normalized within-repertoire ranks of inferred template counts. In a later analysis, generation probabilities were computed with a VDJ recombination model fitted to out-of-frame rearrangements, and the resulting probabilities were checked against IGoR. A later analysis scored TCR-TCR, TCR-HLA and TCR-CMV co-occurrence with hypergeometric tests, applying a repertoire-size bias correction to TCR pairs. A later analysis estimated false discovery rates by permuting HLA or CMV assignments 20 times. In a later analysis, co-occurring TCRs were grouped using DBSCAN, and TCRdist sequence similarity was added for clustering within HLA-allele-positive subsets. Repertoires with fewer than 30,000 or more than 120,000 public chains, plus five repertoires with anomalous nucleotide sharing, were excluded from co-occurrence clustering. TCRdb carries this immuneACCESS record with in-frame sequences only. Its versions omit some clonotypes, under half of them owing to an unresolved V gene in the studies checked, with the rest unexplained. Clone size and the V and J calls come from that table; the DNA yielded D and trimming. This sample's table contains 70,000 to 90,000 clones. Of the sample, roughly 3.8% is held by the ten largest clones.

The sequence links TRBV5-1 to TRBJ1-1; TRBD1 is a weak D gene call, 5 bases matching. This clonotype was obtained from a man aged 18-30 years in good health and CMV-seropositive. The sequenced material came from PBMCs. In nucleotides, the sequence is TGCGCCAGCAGCATAGGTAGGGGTGAAGCTTTCTTT. Its protein product is CASSIGRGEAFF.